This T cell receptor (beta chain) was found in a study of cytomegalovirus exposure and HLA in healthy donors. The ends were cut back, 5 bases at V and 5 bases at J, with 19 bases in the middle. CDR3 length: 16 residues. Germline CDR1 reads MNHEY; CDR2 reads SMNVEV (reference sequence). Points from the study as a whole: Most TCR sequences showed up rarely, but some public TCRs showed up in many donors.

A word on this clone: The antigen is not known.

The data were produced by immunoSEQ multiplex PCR, yet TCRdb's version contains in-frame clones alone and is incomplete. This sample has more than 130,000 clones, with 70% to 90% found just once. This receptor was obtained from a woman younger than 30 in good health and CMV-seropositive. The V and J genes are TRBV27 and TRBJ2-1; weak D call: TRBD2 (5 bases). Sequencing was carried out using PBMCs. The CDR3 region is CASSPSDWEPNNEQFF. The CDR3 DNA follows: TGTGCCAGCAGTCCCTCCGACTGGGAGCCGAACAATGAGCAGTTCTTC.